The entry below describes one T cell receptor (beta chain). Its antigen is not known. The CDR3 is 16 residues long. The trim removed 5 bases at V and 2 bases at J, leaving 8 bases unmatched. Germline V gives CDR1 SQVTM, CDR2 ANQGSEA. The sample comes from a study of cytomegalovirus exposure and HLA in healthy donors. Study conclusions and caveats: In vitro assays verified that three CMV-associated chains recognized CMV antigens specifically. As a later analysis revealed, most CMV-associated TCR beta chains appeared HLA-restricted. The study labeled 180 or so TCR beta chains cytomegalovirus-associated. Trimming of TCR beta V- and J-genes showed a link, identified in a later analysis, to a missense DCLRE1C variant.

The PCR made use of 60 Vbeta and 13 Jbeta primers. The data were produced by immunoSEQ multiplex PCR, yet TCRdb's version contains in-frame clones alone and is incomplete. The table lists 100,000 or so clones, about 77% of them singletons. Source material: PBMCs. This clonotype was sampled from a woman under 30 in good health and CMV-seropositive. The gene calls are TRBV29-1 and TRBJ2-3, with TRBD2 matching over 12 bases. The CDR3 spells CSVSRLAGVPTDTQYF. The CDR3 DNA follows: TGCAGCGTTTCTCGACTAGCGGGAGTACCCACAGATACGCAGTATTTT.